The entry that follows covers one T cell receptor (beta chain) sequence. No antigen is known for it. This record comes from a study of vaccination and CD4 T cells after COVID-19. About the research overall: A few convalescent patients gave samples at day 14 post-vaccination, and they were sampled again at days 161 to 241 post-vaccination. Overall study findings and caveats: In median terms, SARS-CoV-2-reactive clonotypes went from about 20 to 38, a nonsignificant rise. Convalescent patients gained a median approximately 90% of their reactive clones only post-vaccination.

CDR1 and CDR2 (germline): DFQATT, SNEGSKA (reference sequence). V was clipped by 6 bases and J by 5 bases, with 20 bases between them. CDR3 length: 14 residues. TCRdb itself ran the PCR reads through MiXCR, one entry per CDR3 protein. Of 25,000 to 30,000 distinct CDR3 sequences listed, roughly 51% were seen once; the top ten hold roughly 5.5%. Time point given: late sampling 161 to 241 days after vaccination in three convalescent patients. PCR positivity dates ran from March to December 2020, preceding US Alpha, Beta and Delta variants. The TCR was taken from a human donor who had recovered from COVID-19. Sequences were derived from CD4+ T cells from blood, sampled about 7 months after SARS-CoV-2 vaccination. This sequence joins TRBV20-1 and TRBJ2-7; perhaps D is TRBD1 or TRBD2 (5 bases each). The CDR3 DNA reads TGCAGTGCCCCCCCAAGGGGAGCCGTCCACGAGCAGTACTTC. Its translation: CSAPPRGAVHEQYF.